This TCR beta chain was sequenced for a study of blood T cell repertoires in COVID-19 (dated by TCRdb to 2018 to 2021). Some background on the complete study: Collaborator samples came from the United States, Italy and Spain and covered acute and convalescent phases of COVID-19. Nearly every sample came with metadata listing a de-identified subject ID, COVID-19 status, age in years and sex. Samples were obtained from the ongoing ImmuneRACE study (first 160 participants) and from approximately 1,200 subjects provided by 6 global collaborators. The repertoires were made available in a free public database intended to serve as a resource for research on the immune response to SARS-CoV-2. Deeply sampled blood TCRbeta repertoires from subjects exposed to, actively infected with, or recovered from COVID-19 were included in the dataset. Where HLA class I and class II types were available, the types were taken from metadata supplied by the sample provider, not from assay-based typing. The prospective study material was composed of cDNA or gDNA derived from T cells, B-cell-depleted T cells, or PBMCs. Points the paper makes about the study in general: The amount of clinical and demographic metadata varied by source and participant and was provided uncurated.

The collaborating institutions used their own protocols to collect whole blood in K2EDTA tubes. For TCRbeta analysis, collaborator samples were shipped as frozen whole blood, as isolated PBMCs, or as DNA extracted from either sample type. The immunoSEQ Assay, a bias-controlled multiplex PCR, was used to amplify TCRbeta CDR3 regions from genomic DNA. The paper's processing steps were these. Within the assay, amplification of reference gene primers was used to estimate how many nucleated cells each sample contained. To quantify the absolute abundance of each unique TCRbeta CDR3 rearrangement, sequence reads were collapsed and filtered. Productive Simpson clonality was computed per sample as the square root of Simpson's diversity index over productive rearrangements. TCRdb took this table from immuneACCESS and kept in-frame rearrangements with V and J called. Such tables lack part of the clones; where checked against another copy, unresolved V genes explain under half of the gap, and the rest is unexplained. Clone size and V and J calls were adopted from that table, with D and trimming inferred from the DNA. The sample data list roughly 81,000 clones, and about 85% of these were observed just once. The ten largest clones take up about 2% of the sample.

This clone was found a few times. What this receptor recognizes is not known. The input lacks base qualities; no much larger clone sits a single base away. CDR3 length: 14 amino acids, cysteine to phenylalanine. The read is trimmed to its CDR3 DNA, 42 bases read in frame from base 1. CDR1 and CDR2 were assigned from the germline V gene as SGHRS and YFSETQ. Germline trimming: 7 bases from V, 2 bases from J; junction bases outside gene matches: 4. The sample was peripheral blood. Rearrangement joined TRBV5-1 to TRBJ2-3, and 10 junctional nucleotides match TRBD1. The receptor was derived from a woman between 65 and 79 years old with acute or convalescent COVID-19. CDR3 sequence: CASGGQGFTDTQYF. In nucleotides, the sequence is TGCGCCAGCGGGGGACAGGGGTTCACAGATACGCAGTATTTT.